This entry lists 16 T cell receptor beta chains sequenced from one sample in a study of blood T cells in healthy people across ages (dated by TCRdb to the mid-2010s). Library prep was done by 5' RACE. TCRdb shows the sequencer as Illumina HiSeq 2500. A second roughly 6 to 12 cycle PCR used a sample-barcoded 5' primer and a J-beta primer mix. TCRdb trimmed public reads at Q25 via fastp, called clones via MiXCR and kept in-frame beta chains. One record per CDR3 amino acid sequence lists the most common genes and DNA. This sample gives over 950,000 distinct CDR3 sequences in total; about two fifths of them show up just once. About an eighth of the sample belongs to the ten largest clones. Material for sequencing was blood. The receptors originated from a young man in good health.

A few counts support this clonotype. The chain couples TRBV18 to TRBJ2-2; D gene unclear. Germline V CDR1 and CDR2: KGHSH, LQKENI. Trimming left V 3 bases short and J 0 bases short, with 8 bases between. The CDR3 runs to 15 residues. The CDR3 region has the DNA TGTGCCAGCTCACCCGTCGGGCCGAACACCGGGGAGCTGTTTTTT. Translation gives CASSPVGPNTGELFF.

This clonotype was recorded a few times. The chain combines TRBV27 with TRBJ2-4; D not resolved. This CDR3 has 14 amino acids. CDR1 and CDR2 (germline): MNHEY, SMNVEV (reference sequence). V lost 5 bases to trimming and J lost 0 bases, with 8 bases between them. As DNA, the CDR3 is TGTGCCAGCAGTCATACGGTAGCCAAAAACATTCAGTACTTC. Amino acid sequence: CASSHTVAKNIQYF.

V is TRBV10-3 and J is TRBJ2-5; D is possibly TRBD2 (6 bases). V shed 10 bases and J shed 0 bases, with 18 bases lying between them. Germline CDR1 and CDR2: ENHRY and SYGVKD. CDR3 length: 15 amino acids. The DNA of the CDR3 is TGTGCCACCCTGGACCGGGACTCTGACCAAGAGACCCAGTACTTC. Translating it yields CATLDRDSDQETQYF.

To note about this clonotype: At one boundary the junction diverges from the germline segment, which might be a read error. The chain is built from TRBV12-3 or TRBV12-4 and TRBJ2-7; 7 bases map to TRBD1. This CDR3 is built from 12 residues. In DNA, the CDR3 is TGTGCCAGCAGGTTAGGGGGCCTCGAGCAGTACTTC. This codes for CASRLGGLEQYF.

This clonotype has only a few counts. The chain recombines TRBV25-1 with TRBJ2-3, with 9 positions matching TRBD1. The J segment lost 2 bases and the V segment lost 3 bases, leaving 6 bases of the junction unmatched. The CDR3 has 16 residues. CDR1 MGHDK and CDR2 SYGVNS come from the germline V gene. The CDR3 region has the DNA TGTGCCAGCAGTGATCCAACAGGGGGCATCACAGATACGCAGTATTTT. Its protein is CASSDPTGGITDTQYF. The full variable domain, rest sourced from reference TRBV25-1 and TRBJ2-3, is EADIYQTPRYLVIGTGKKITLECSQTMGHDKMYWYQQDPGMELHLIHYSYGVNSTEKGDLSSESTVSRIRTEHFPLTLESARPSHTSQYLCASSDPTGGITDTQYFGPGTRLTVL.

The genes are TRBV11-3 and TRBJ2-3; 9 bases agree with TRBD2. Germline CDR1 SGHNT, CDR2 YENEEA. The CDR3 sequence is 14 residues long. Trimming took 5 bases from V and 6 from J; bases not matched to a gene: 6. The DNA for the CDR3 is TGTGCCAGCAGCGGCGGGGGGGATTACGATACGCAGTATTTT. This translates into CASSGGGDYDTQYF.

The chain is built from TRBV12-3 or TRBV12-4 and TRBJ1-1; possible D gene TRBD1, 5 bases. Between the trimmed V and J ends, which lost 3 bases and 7 bases, there was a span of 15 bases. The CDR3 length is 14 residues. The CDR3 region is CASSFSGKRNEAFF. CDR3 nucleotides: TGTGCCAGCAGTTTTTCAGGGAAGAGGAATGAAGCTTTCTTT.

This clonotype was counted between two and nine times. The chain has TRBV4-1 and TRBJ1-2; D gene unclear. The V end was cut by 0 bases, the J end by 3 bases, with 17 bases between. This CDR3 region has 17 residues. Germline CDR1 is MGHRA and CDR2 is YSYEKL. CDR3 sequence reads: CASSQDSGPPRDYGYTF. The CDR3 bases are TGCGCCAGCAGCCAAGATAGCGGGCCACCCAGAGACTATGGCTACACCTTC.

Only one count was recorded for this clonotype. The rearrangement joins TRBV4-2 to TRBJ2-3, with D possibly matching TRBD2 (7 bases). This CDR3 comprises 14 residues. Germline values: CDR1 LGHNA, CDR2 YNFKEQ. Trimming took 6 bases from V and 4 from J, leaving 14 bases between them. CDR3 residues: CASRGGAIADTQYF. In DNA, the CDR3 is TGTGCCAGCAGAGGGGGGGCAATCGCAGATACGCAGTATTTT.

V usage is TRBV28 and J usage is TRBJ2-1; 8 nucleotides agree with TRBD1. The length of the CDR3 is 16 residues. The V gene's germline CDR1 is MDHEN and CDR2 SYDVKM. After removal of 6 bases from V and 2 bases from J, the junction contained 9 bases not matched to a gene. CDR3 sequence (DNA): TGTGCCAGCAGCGAACGGGCAGGGGGCGCCTACAATGAGCAGTTCTTC. It yields the protein CASSERAGGAYNEQFF.

This clonotype was detected a few times. This sequence joins TRBV10-3 and TRBJ1-1, with a weak D call TRBD1 (5 bases). Per germline, CDR1 ENHRY and CDR2 SYGVKD. The CDR3 loop spans 13 amino acids. With 3 bases removed from V and 7 bases from J, the gap between germline ends came to 12 bases. CDR3 amino acids: CAISDREGREAFF. DNA of the CDR3: TGTGCCATCAGTGACCGCGAGGGACGTGAAGCTTTCTTT.

This CDR3 is CASSMATGTNYGYTF. The CDR3, as DNA: TGTGCCAGCAGCATGGCGACAGGTACTAACTATGGCTACACCTTC. This sequence joins TRBV7-2 and TRBJ1-2; a weak D match, TRBD1 (6 bases). V lost 5 bases, J lost 0 bases, and 13 bases lay in between. The germline V gene has CDR1 SGHTA and CDR2 FQGNSA. The CDR3 has 15 residues.

The chain joins TRBV2 to TRBJ2-6; tentatively, D is TRBD1 (5 bases). V gave up 6 bases and J gave up 5 bases, with 14 bases separating them. This CDR3 spans 15 amino acids. CDR1 is SNHLY and CDR2 is FYNNEI in the germline V gene. CDR3 coding DNA: TGTGCCAGCAGGGTCAGGGCTTGGAGGGCCAACGTCCTGACTTTC. Amino acids: CASRVRAWRANVLTF.

This chain connects TRBV5-6 to TRBJ2-2; D ambiguous. Germline V gene data show CDR1 as SGHDT and CDR2 as YYEEEE. CDR3 length: 15 residues. Trimming left V 4 bases short and J 1 base short, with 11 bases between. CDR3 coding DNA: TGTGCCAGCAGCGCTACGGGCCGGAACACCGGGGAGCTGTTTTTT. Translating it yields CASSATGRNTGELFF.

J is TRBJ1-2 and V is TRBV19, with D perhaps matching TRBD1 (6 bases). Per the germline V gene, CDR1 is LNHDA and CDR2 is SQIVND (reference sequence). The CDR3 sequence is 16 residues long. V was shortened by 1 base and J by 8 bases, with 20 bases between the two germline ends. The CDR3 region has the DNA TGTGCCAGTAGTATAGGATTCGCCGGGACATATTCCGGCTACACCTTC. Protein: CASSIGFAGTYSGYTF.

The J gene is TRBJ1-3, the V gene TRBV6-5, with D tentatively TRBD1 (6 bases). The V and J ends lost 7 bases and 7 bases respectively, with 8 bases between them. Germline lookup yields CDR1 MNHEY and CDR2 SVGAGI. This CDR3 has 11 residues. The CDR3 nucleotides are TGTGCCAGCATTGGGGGCAACACCATATATTTT. This gives the protein CASIGGNTIYF.